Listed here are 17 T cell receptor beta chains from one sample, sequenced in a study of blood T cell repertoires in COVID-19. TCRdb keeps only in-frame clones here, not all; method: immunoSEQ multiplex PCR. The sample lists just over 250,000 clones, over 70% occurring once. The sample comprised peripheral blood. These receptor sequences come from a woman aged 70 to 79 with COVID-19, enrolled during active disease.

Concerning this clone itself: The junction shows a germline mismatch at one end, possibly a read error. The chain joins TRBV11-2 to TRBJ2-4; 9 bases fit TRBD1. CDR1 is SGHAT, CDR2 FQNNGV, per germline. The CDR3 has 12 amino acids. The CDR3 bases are TGTGCCAGCAGCTTAGACGGGACAGGGTCGGACTTC. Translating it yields CASSLDGTGSDF. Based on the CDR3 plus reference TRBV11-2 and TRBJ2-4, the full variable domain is EAGVAQSPRYKIIEKRQSVAFWCNPISGHATLYWYQQILGQGPKLLIQFQNNGVVDDSQLPKDRFSAERLKGVDSTLKIQPAKLEDSAVYLCASSLDGTGSDFGAGTRLSVL.

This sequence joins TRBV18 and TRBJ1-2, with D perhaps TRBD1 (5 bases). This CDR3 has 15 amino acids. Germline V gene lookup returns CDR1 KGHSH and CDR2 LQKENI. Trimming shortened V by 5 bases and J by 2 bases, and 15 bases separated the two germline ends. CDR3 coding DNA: TGTGCCAGCTCATCCTTCGAGACAGAGAACTATGGCTACACCTTC. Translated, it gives CASSSFETENYGYTF.

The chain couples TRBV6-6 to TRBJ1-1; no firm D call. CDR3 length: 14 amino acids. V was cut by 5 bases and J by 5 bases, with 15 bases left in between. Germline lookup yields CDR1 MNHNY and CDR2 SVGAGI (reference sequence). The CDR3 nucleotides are TGTGCCAGCAGTGAGGGCCCCGGAAGGACTGAAGCTTTCTTT. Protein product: CASSEGPGRTEAFF.

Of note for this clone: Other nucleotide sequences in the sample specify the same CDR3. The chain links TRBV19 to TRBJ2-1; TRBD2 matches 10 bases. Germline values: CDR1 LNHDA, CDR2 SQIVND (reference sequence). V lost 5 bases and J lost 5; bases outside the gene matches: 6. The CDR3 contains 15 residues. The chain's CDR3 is CASSVSGRGNNEQFF. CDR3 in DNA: TGTGCCAGTAGTGTAAGCGGGAGGGGGAACAATGAGCAGTTCTTC.

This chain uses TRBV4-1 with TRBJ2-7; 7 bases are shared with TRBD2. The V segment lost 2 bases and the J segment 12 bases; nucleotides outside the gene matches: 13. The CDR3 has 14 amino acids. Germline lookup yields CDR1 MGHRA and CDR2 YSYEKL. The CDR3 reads CASSQLNSGTTTYF. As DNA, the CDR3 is TGCGCCAGCAGCCAACTGAACTCCGGGACTACAACGTACTTC.

The DNA of the CDR3 is TGTGCCAGATCCAACAGGGTCGGGGGCTACACCTTC. Its protein is CARSNRVGGYTF. V and J are TRBV2 and TRBJ1-2; D may be TRBD1 (6 bases). V was pared by 9 bases and J by 8 bases, with 16 bases between. The CDR3 runs to 12 residues. Germline CDR1 reads SNHLY; CDR2 reads FYNNEI.

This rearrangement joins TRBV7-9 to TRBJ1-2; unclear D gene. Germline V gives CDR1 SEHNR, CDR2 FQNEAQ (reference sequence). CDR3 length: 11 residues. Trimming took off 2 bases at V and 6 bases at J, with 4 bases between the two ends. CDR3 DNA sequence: TGTGCCAGCAGCTTACTCGATGGCTACACCTTC. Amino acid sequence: CASSLLDGYTF. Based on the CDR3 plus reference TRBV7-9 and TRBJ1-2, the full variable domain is DTGVSQNPRHKITKRGQNVTFRCDPISEHNRLYWYRQTLGQGPEFLTYFQNEAQLEKSRLLSDRFSAERPKGSFSTLEIQRTEQGDSAMYLCASSLLDGYTFGSGTRLTVV.

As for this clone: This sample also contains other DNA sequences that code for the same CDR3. CDR3 nucleotide sequence: TGTGCCAGTTCCGGGACAGGGGGAGGCAATCAGCCCCAGCATTTT. Residues: CASSGTGGGNQPQHF. The chain joins TRBV19 to TRBJ1-5; 11 bases agree with TRBD1. The CDR3 is 15 amino acids. The trim removed 8 bases at V and 2 bases at J, leaving 5 bases unmatched. Per the germline V gene, CDR1 is LNHDA and CDR2 is SQIVND (reference sequence).

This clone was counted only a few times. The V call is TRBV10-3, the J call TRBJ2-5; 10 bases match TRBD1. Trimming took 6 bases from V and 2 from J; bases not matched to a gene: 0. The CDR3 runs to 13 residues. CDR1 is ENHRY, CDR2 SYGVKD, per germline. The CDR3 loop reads CAIRGQGQETQYF. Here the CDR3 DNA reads TGTGCCATCAGGGGACAGGGGCAAGAGACCCAGTACTTC.

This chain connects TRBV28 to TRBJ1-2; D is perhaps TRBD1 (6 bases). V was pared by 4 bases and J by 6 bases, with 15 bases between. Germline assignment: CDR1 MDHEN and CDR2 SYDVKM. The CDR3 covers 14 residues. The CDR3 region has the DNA TGTGCCAGCAGTTATGGGGGGGCAGGGCATGGCTACACCTTC. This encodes CASSYGGAGHGYTF.

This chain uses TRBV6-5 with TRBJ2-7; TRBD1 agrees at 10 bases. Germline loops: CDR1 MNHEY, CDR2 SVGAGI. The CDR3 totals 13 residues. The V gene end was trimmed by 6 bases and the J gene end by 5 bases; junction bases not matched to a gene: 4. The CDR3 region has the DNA TGTGCCAGCAGGGGGACAGGGGCCCACGAGCAGTACTTC. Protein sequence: CASRGTGAHEQYF.

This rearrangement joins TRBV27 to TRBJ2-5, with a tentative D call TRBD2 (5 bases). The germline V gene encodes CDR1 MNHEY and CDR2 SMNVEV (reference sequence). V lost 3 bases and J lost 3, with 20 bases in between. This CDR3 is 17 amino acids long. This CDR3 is CASSFPRTANGEETQYF. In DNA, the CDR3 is TGTGCCAGCAGTTTTCCGAGGACTGCGAACGGAGAAGAGACCCAGTACTTC.

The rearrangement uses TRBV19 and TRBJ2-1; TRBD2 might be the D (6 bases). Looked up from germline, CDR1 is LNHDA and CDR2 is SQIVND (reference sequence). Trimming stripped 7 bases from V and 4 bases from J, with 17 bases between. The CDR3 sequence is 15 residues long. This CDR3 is CASNMGLGNYNEQFF. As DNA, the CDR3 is TGTGCCAGTAATATGGGACTCGGGAATTACAATGAGCAGTTCTTC. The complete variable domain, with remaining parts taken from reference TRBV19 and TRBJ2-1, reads DGGITQSPKYLFRKEGQNVTLSCEQNLNHDAMYWYRQDPGQGLRLIYYSQIVNDFQKGDIAEGYSVSREKKESFPLTVTSAQKNPTAFYLCASNMGLGNYNEQFFGPGTRLTVL.

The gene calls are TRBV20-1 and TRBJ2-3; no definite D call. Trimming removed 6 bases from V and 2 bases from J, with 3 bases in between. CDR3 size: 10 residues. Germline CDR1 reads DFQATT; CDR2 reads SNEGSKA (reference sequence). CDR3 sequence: CSAVTDTQYF. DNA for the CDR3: TGCAGTGCCGTCACAGATACGCAGTATTTT.

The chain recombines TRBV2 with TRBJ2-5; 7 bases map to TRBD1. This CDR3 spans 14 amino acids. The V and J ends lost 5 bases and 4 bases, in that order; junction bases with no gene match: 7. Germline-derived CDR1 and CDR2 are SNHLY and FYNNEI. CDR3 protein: CASSRDRAGETQYF. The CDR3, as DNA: TGTGCCAGCAGTCGCGACAGGGCGGGAGAGACCCAGTACTTC.

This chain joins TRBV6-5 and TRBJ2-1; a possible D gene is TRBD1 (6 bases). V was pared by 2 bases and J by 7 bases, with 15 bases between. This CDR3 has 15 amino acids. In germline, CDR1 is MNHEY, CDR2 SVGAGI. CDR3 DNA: TGTGCCAGCAGTTACGGCCTAGACCAGGGGAATGAGCAGTTCTTC. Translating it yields CASSYGLDQGNEQFF.

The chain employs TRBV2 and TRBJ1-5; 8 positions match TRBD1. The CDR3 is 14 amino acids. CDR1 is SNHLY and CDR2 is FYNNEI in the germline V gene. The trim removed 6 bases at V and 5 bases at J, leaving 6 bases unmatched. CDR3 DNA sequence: TGTGCCAGCAGACTCGACAGGGGAGATCAGCCCCAGCATTTT. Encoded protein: CASRLDRGDQPQHF. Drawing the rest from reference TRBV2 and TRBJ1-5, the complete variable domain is EPEVTQTPSHQVTQMGQEVILRCVPISNHLYFYWYRQILGQKVEFLVSFYNNEISEKSEIFDDQFSVERPDGSNFTLKIRSTKLEDSAMYFCASRLDRGDQPQHFGDGTRLSIL.